This T cell receptor (beta chain) was retrieved from a study of T-cell memory formation after mild COVID-19. Each CDR3 protein gets one entry after TCRdb re-called the 5' RACE reads with MiXCR. The table has around 300,000 distinct CDR3 sequences, roughly an eighth seen once. Trimming shortened V by 7 bases and J by 6 bases, and 18 bases separated the two germline ends. This CDR3 has 15 residues. The source of this sequence is a man aged 18 to 35 who had mild COVID-19 (a few samples of this study predate the infection). Cell type and time point are not known. This sequence joins TRBV12-3 or TRBV12-4 and TRBJ2-2; possibly TRBD1 for D (6 bases). Sequenced input: PBMCs or a T cell subset sorted from them (not recorded which). The DNA of the CDR3 is TGTGCCAGCACCCCTTGGGGGCCAACACCCGGGGAGCTGTTTTTT. Protein: CASTPWGPTPGELFF.